These 28 T cell receptor beta chains came from one sample sequenced in a study of Tregs in tolerant kidney transplant recipients. Profiling relied on immunoSEQ multiplex PCR, and the TCRdb table lists in-frame clones only, not all of them. Of about 73,000 clones in the sample, approximately 90% were seen once. The starting material was Tregs from blood, obtained before the transplant. Receptors were obtained from a human donor who received a combined kidney and bone marrow transplant.

This clone was recorded a few times. The rearrangement links TRBV28 to TRBJ2-1; the match to TRBD2 covers 7 bases. Trimming removed 2 bases from V and 5 bases from J; junction bases left unmatched: 3. Germline-derived CDR1 and CDR2 are MDHEN and SYDVKM. The CDR3 is 14 residues long. The CDR3 sequence: CASSLAGANNEQFF. CDR3 in DNA: TGTGCCAGCAGTTTAGCGGGAGCCAACAATGAGCAGTTCTTC.

This clone was detected only once. CDR3 DNA sequence: TGTGCCAGCAGCTCTCGGGACAGAGGGTACGAGCAGTACTTC. This gives the protein CASSSRDRGYEQYF. The chain employs TRBV11-1 and TRBJ2-7; 7 bases fit TRBD1. The germline V gene encodes CDR1 SGHAT and CDR2 FQDESV (reference sequence). CDR3 length: 14 amino acids. V trimming: 4 bases; J trimming: 4 bases; junction bases outside the gene matches: 7. The full variable domain, rest sourced from reference TRBV11-1 and TRBJ2-7, is EAEVAQSPRYKITEKSQAVAFWCDPISGHATLYWYRQILGQGPELLVQFQDESVVDDSQLPKDRFSAERLKGVDSTLKIQPAELGDSAMYLCASSSRDRGYEQYFGPGTRLTVT.

This sequence joins TRBV7-2 and TRBJ2-3; 10 bases are shared with TRBD2. The J segment lost 2 bases and the V segment lost 2 bases, leaving 4 bases of the junction unmatched. CDR1 and CDR2 (germline): SGHTA, FQGNSA. The length of the CDR3 is 16 residues. In nucleotides, the CDR3 is TGTGCCAGCAGCTTAAGGCTAGCGGGGGTCACAGATACGCAGTATTTT. This gives the protein CASSLRLAGVTDTQYF. The full variable domain, its missing parts supplied by reference TRBV7-2 and TRBJ2-3, is GAGVSQSPSNKVTEKGKDVELRCDPISGHTALYWYRQSLGQGLEFLIYFQGNSAPDKSGLPSDRFSAERTGGSVSTLTIQRTQQEDSAVYLCASSLRLAGVTDTQYFGPGTRLTVL.

The rearrangement joins TRBV5-1 to TRBJ2-7; the match to TRBD1 covers 8 bases. Looked up from germline, CDR1 is SGHRS and CDR2 is YFSETQ. V shed 4 bases and J 4 bases; nucleotides not matched to a gene: 7. The CDR3 consists of 14 residues. The CDR3: CASSLTGVGYEQYF. The CDR3 nucleotides are TGCGCCAGCAGCCTGACAGGGGTGGGATACGAGCAGTACTTC.

The chain has TRBV2 and TRBJ2-7, with D perhaps matching TRBD1 (6 bases). The CDR3 spans 15 residues. V lost 7 bases and J lost 4, with 20 bases in between. CDR1 is SNHLY, CDR2 FYNNEI, per germline. In DNA form, the CDR3 reads TGTGCCAGCACCATTTCAGGGGAATTGGGTTACGAGCAGTACTTC. Residues: CASTISGELGYEQYF.

The genes are TRBV5-1 and TRBJ2-3; unclear D gene. The length of the CDR3 is 12 residues. Germline assignment: CDR1 SGHRS and CDR2 YFSETQ. The V gene lost 0 bases and the J gene lost 5 bases, with 4 bases spanning the gap. The CDR3 sequence: CASSLARDTQYF. The DNA of the CDR3 is TGCGCCAGCAGCTTGGCAAGAGATACGCAGTATTTT.

The chain has TRBV2 and TRBJ1-5; D is unresolved. V dropped 3 bases and J dropped 4 bases, with 13 bases sitting between them. Germline V gene data show CDR1 as SNHLY and CDR2 as FYNNEI. There are 15 residues in the CDR3. The chain's CDR3 is CASSDTWAVNQPQHF. Here the CDR3 DNA reads TGTGCCAGCAGTGATACTTGGGCCGTGAATCAGCCCCAGCATTTT.

The chain is built from TRBV7-2 and TRBJ1-5, with D possibly being TRBD1 (5 bases). This CDR3 is 15 amino acids long. V was trimmed by 2 bases and J by 2 bases, leaving 10 bases between them. Germline V gene lookup returns CDR1 SGHTA and CDR2 FQGNSA. The CDR3 DNA reads TGTGCCAGCAGCTTAAGGCGGGGGGGCAATCAGCCCCAGCATTTT. It codes for CASSLRRGGNQPQHF.

The CDR3 protein is CASSTGTARRETQYF. The CDR3 nucleotides read TGTGCCAGTAGTACCGGGACAGCCCGGAGGGAGACCCAGTACTTC. V usage is TRBV19 and J usage is TRBJ2-5, with TRBD1 matching 7 bases. V lost 4 bases to trimming and J lost 5 bases; unmatched junction nucleotides: 10. This CDR3 is built from 15 residues. Germline V lookup: CDR1 LNHDA, CDR2 SQIVND (reference sequence). Filled out from reference TRBV19 and TRBJ2-5, the complete variable domain reads DGGITQSPKYLFRKEGQNVTLSCEQNLNHDAMYWYRQDPGQGLRLIYYSQIVNDFQKGDIAEGYSVSREKKESFPLTVTSAQKNPTAFYLCASSTGTARRETQYFGPGTRLLVL.

The chain has TRBV10-1 and TRBJ2-5; TRBD1 or TRBD2 may be the D gene (5 bases each). V was cut by 3 bases and J by 9 bases, with 14 bases left in between. Germline CDR1 is WNHNN and CDR2 is SYGVQD (reference sequence). The CDR3 has 13 residues. CDR3 amino acids: CASSEAGAGAQYF. As DNA, the CDR3 is TGCGCCAGCAGTGAAGCCGGGGCTGGGGCCCAGTACTTC.

This rearrangement joins TRBV19 to TRBJ2-1; perhaps TRBD1 as D (5 bases). This CDR3 is built from 12 residues. The ends were cut back, 3 bases at V and 6 bases at J, with 6 bases in the middle. From germline, CDR1 is LNHDA and CDR2 SQIVND (reference sequence). CDR3 sequence: CASSIQGNEQFF. As DNA, the CDR3 is TGTGCCAGTAGTATCCAGGGCAATGAGCAGTTCTTC.

V is TRBV6-1 and J is TRBJ2-7, with D possibly being TRBD2 (5 bases). CDR1 and CDR2 from the germline V gene are MNHNS and SASEGT. The V and J ends lost 7 bases and 6 bases respectively, with 16 bases between them. The CDR3 consists of 13 residues. CDR3 sequence reads: CASMRSAGGEQYF. The CDR3 DNA reads as TGTGCCAGCATGAGGTCGGCGGGTGGCGAGCAGTACTTC.

V and J are TRBV25-1 and TRBJ1-2; D ambiguous. Looked up from germline, CDR1 is MGHDK and CDR2 is SYGVNS. This CDR3 is 13 amino acids long. V was pared by 6 bases and J by 7 bases, with 15 bases between. The DNA for the CDR3 is TGTGCCAGCAGCTATTCTGGTTTCGGTGGCTACACCTTC. It encodes CASSYSGFGGYTF.

For the CDR3, the DNA is TGTGCCAGTAGTATGAGTAAGAGGGGGCAAGGCAATCAGCCCCAGCATTTT. It codes for CASSMSKRGQGNQPQHF. This chain links TRBV19 with TRBJ1-5, with 7 bases fitting TRBD1. The CDR3 sequence is 17 residues long. The V gene end was trimmed by 3 bases and the J gene end by 2 bases; junction bases not matched to a gene: 10. CDR1 and CDR2 (germline): LNHDA, SQIVND (reference sequence).

V gene TRBV27 combines with J gene TRBJ1-1; D may be TRBD1 (6 bases). The CDR3 has 14 residues. CDR1 is MNHEY and CDR2 is SMNVEV in the germline V gene (reference sequence). V lost 6 bases, J lost 1 base, and 12 bases lay in between. In DNA, the CDR3 is TGTGCCAGCAGCCCCCGGGGACAGAACACTGAAGCTTTCTTT. The encoded protein is CASSPRGQNTEAFF.

The chain is built from TRBV11-1 and TRBJ1-4; no clear D. The V end was cut by 5 bases, the J end by 6 bases, with 10 bases between. CDR1 is SGHAT and CDR2 is FQDESV in the germline V gene (reference sequence). This CDR3 has 13 residues. CDR3 protein: CASSPRIDEKLFF. The CDR3 coding sequence is TGTGCCAGCAGCCCAAGGATCGATGAAAAACTGTTTTTT.

The table lists this clone with a few counts. The V gene is TRBV14, the J gene TRBJ1-5; D remains ambiguous. The CDR3 loop spans 13 amino acids. Trimming pared 4 bases from V and 6 bases from J, leaving 10 bases between. Per the germline V gene, CDR1 is SGHDN and CDR2 is FVKESK. The CDR3 nucleotides read TGTGCCAGCAGCCGTGGGGAAGGTCAGCCCCAGCATTTT. The encoded protein is CASSRGEGQPQHF.

V and J are TRBV11-1 and TRBJ1-1, with 8 bases lining up with TRBD1. Looked up from germline, CDR1 is SGHAT and CDR2 is FQDESV (reference sequence). Losses at the gene ends were 5 bases for V and 7 bases for J; bases not matched to a gene: 9. The CDR3 covers 14 residues. CDR3 sequence (DNA): TGTGCCAGCAGCCCTCCGACAGGGGCGTATGAAGCTTTCTTT. This codes for CASSPPTGAYEAFF.

V and J are TRBV5-4 and TRBJ2-7; 8 bases fit TRBD1. Trimming cost V 4 bases and J 3 bases; bases outside gene matches: 6. Germline CDR1 SGHNT, CDR2 YYREEE (reference sequence). The CDR3 is 14 residues long. CDR3 nucleotide sequence: TGTGCCAGCAGCCCACGCGGACAGGGCTACGAGCAGTACTTC. Translated: CASSPRGQGYEQYF.

V usage is TRBV4-1 and J usage is TRBJ1-4, with D possibly being TRBD1 (6 bases). Deletions cut 0 bases from V and 5 bases from J, with 13 bases between. Per germline, CDR1 MGHRA and CDR2 YSYEKL. The CDR3 is 16 residues long. The chain's CDR3 is CASSQDQGTPNEKLFF. CDR3 DNA: TGCGCCAGCAGCCAAGACCAGGGGACCCCAAATGAAAAACTGTTTTTT.

This clone appeared once. The chain uses TRBV28 and TRBJ2-7; unclear D gene. Germline-derived CDR1 and CDR2 are MDHEN and SYDVKM. Trimming shortened V by 5 bases and J by 6 bases, and 14 bases separated the two germline ends. The CDR3 contains 13 residues. DNA for the CDR3: TGTGCCAGCAGTCCACCCAGGCCCCGCGAGCAGTACTTC. It codes for CASSPPRPREQYF.

The V call is TRBV6-5, the J call TRBJ2-5; D might be TRBD1 or TRBD2, each matching 5 bases. Germline V gives CDR1 MNHEY, CDR2 SVGAGI. Trimming removed 2 bases at V and 4 bases at J, with 8 bases between. The CDR3 covers 13 residues. In DNA form, the CDR3 reads TGTGCCAGCAGTTACGCAGGGACAGAGACCCAGTACTTC. Protein product: CASSYAGTETQYF.

The chain carries TRBV7-9 and TRBJ2-7; 10 bases map to TRBD1. Trimming removed 8 bases from V and 4 bases from J; junction bases left unmatched: 5. This CDR3 spans 13 amino acids. Germline values: CDR1 SEHNR, CDR2 FQNEAQ (reference sequence). The CDR3, as DNA: TGTGCCAGCCGACCGGGACAGGGGTACGAGCAGTACTTC. Translating gives CASRPGQGYEQYF.

The rearrangement joins TRBV2 to TRBJ1-2; D unclear. The V and J ends lost 1 base and 5 bases respectively, with 8 bases between them. The CDR3 has 13 amino acids. Germline V gives CDR1 SNHLY, CDR2 FYNNEI. The CDR3 DNA sequence: TGTGCCAGCAGTGAAGGGAGGGCGTATGGCTACACCTTC. This encodes CASSEGRAYGYTF.

The chain combines TRBV7-2 with TRBJ2-3; 8 bases agree with TRBD1. The CDR3 has 15 residues. CDR1 is SGHTA and CDR2 is FQGNSA in the germline V gene. The V gene end was trimmed by 4 bases and the J gene end by 0 bases; junction bases not matched to a gene: 3. The CDR3 coding sequence is TGTGCCAGCAGCTCCAGACAGGGGAGCACAGATACGCAGTATTTT. Its protein is CASSSRQGSTDTQYF.

The genes are TRBV6-5 and TRBJ2-7; no clear D gene. Germline V gene data show CDR1 as MNHEY and CDR2 as SVGAGI. Trimming left V 6 bases short and J 4 bases short, with 13 bases between. The CDR3 runs to 13 residues. The CDR3 region is CASSPVYGYEQYF. CDR3 DNA sequence: TGTGCCAGCAGCCCCGTCTACGGGTACGAGCAGTACTTC.

This clone was counted between two and nine times. The rearrangement links TRBV18 to TRBJ2-4; no firm D call. V lost 6 bases and J 7 bases, leaving 16 bases between the germline ends. The CDR3 is 14 amino acids. The V gene's germline CDR1 is KGHSH and CDR2 LQKENI. The DNA for the CDR3 is TGTGCCAGCTCGCCCGGAGAGAGTAGGAACATTCAGTACTTC. Protein sequence: CASSPGESRNIQYF. The variable domain in full, completed from reference TRBV18 and TRBJ2-4, reads NAGVMQNPRHLVRRRGQEARLRCSPMKGHSHVYWYRQLPEEGLKFMVYLQKENIIDESGMPKERFSAEFPKEGPSILRIQQVVRGDSAAYFCASSPGESRNIQYFGAGTRLSVL.

V usage is TRBV5-4 and J usage is TRBJ2-7, with D perhaps assigned TRBD1 or TRBD2 (5 bases each). Germline V gene data show CDR1 as SGHNT and CDR2 as YYREEE (reference sequence). The CDR3 is made up of 14 amino acids. The V end lost 1 base, the J end lost 5 bases, and 13 bases lay between the germline ends. This CDR3 is CASSLKLEGNEQYF. CDR3 DNA sequence: TGTGCCAGCAGCTTGAAACTAGAGGGGAACGAGCAGTACTTC.